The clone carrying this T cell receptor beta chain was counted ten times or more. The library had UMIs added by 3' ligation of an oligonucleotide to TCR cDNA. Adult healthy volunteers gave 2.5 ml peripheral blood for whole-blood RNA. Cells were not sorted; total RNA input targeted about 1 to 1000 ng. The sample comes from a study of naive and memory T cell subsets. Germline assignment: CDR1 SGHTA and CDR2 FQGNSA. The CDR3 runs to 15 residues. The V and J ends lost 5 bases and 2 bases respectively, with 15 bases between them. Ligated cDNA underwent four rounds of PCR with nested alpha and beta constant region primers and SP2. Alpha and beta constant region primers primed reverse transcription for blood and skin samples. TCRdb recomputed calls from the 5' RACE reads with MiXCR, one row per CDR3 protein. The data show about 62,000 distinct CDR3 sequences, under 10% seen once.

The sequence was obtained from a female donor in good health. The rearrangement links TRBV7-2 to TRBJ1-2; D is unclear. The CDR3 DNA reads TGTGCCAGCAGCCGTAATCCCGGGAGCAACTATGGCTACACCTTC. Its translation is CASSRNPGSNYGYTF.